This TCR beta chain is drawn from a study of blood T cells in healthy people across ages. The CDR3 has 13 residues. Germline V gene data show CDR1 as SGHDN and CDR2 as FVKESK. With V trimmed by 6 bases and J by 3 bases, 3 bases remained unmatched. Of note for this clonotype: This sequence may be a read error, since a much larger clone differs from it by one base.

The use of a sample-barcoded 5' primer and a J-beta primer mix characterized a second PCR of about 7 to 12 cycles. MiXCR was run by TCRdb on the 5' RACE reads, yielding one entry per CDR3 protein. The sample includes around 870,000 distinct CDR3 sequences, less than 35% of them seen just once. The sequence was collected from a woman older than 75 in good health. Material for sequencing was blood. The chain carries TRBV14 and TRBJ1-1; 8 bases are a match to TRBD1. The CDR3 bases are TGTGCCAGCAGGCGGGGACAGGACACTGAAGCTTTCTTT. This translates into CASRRGQDTEAFF.